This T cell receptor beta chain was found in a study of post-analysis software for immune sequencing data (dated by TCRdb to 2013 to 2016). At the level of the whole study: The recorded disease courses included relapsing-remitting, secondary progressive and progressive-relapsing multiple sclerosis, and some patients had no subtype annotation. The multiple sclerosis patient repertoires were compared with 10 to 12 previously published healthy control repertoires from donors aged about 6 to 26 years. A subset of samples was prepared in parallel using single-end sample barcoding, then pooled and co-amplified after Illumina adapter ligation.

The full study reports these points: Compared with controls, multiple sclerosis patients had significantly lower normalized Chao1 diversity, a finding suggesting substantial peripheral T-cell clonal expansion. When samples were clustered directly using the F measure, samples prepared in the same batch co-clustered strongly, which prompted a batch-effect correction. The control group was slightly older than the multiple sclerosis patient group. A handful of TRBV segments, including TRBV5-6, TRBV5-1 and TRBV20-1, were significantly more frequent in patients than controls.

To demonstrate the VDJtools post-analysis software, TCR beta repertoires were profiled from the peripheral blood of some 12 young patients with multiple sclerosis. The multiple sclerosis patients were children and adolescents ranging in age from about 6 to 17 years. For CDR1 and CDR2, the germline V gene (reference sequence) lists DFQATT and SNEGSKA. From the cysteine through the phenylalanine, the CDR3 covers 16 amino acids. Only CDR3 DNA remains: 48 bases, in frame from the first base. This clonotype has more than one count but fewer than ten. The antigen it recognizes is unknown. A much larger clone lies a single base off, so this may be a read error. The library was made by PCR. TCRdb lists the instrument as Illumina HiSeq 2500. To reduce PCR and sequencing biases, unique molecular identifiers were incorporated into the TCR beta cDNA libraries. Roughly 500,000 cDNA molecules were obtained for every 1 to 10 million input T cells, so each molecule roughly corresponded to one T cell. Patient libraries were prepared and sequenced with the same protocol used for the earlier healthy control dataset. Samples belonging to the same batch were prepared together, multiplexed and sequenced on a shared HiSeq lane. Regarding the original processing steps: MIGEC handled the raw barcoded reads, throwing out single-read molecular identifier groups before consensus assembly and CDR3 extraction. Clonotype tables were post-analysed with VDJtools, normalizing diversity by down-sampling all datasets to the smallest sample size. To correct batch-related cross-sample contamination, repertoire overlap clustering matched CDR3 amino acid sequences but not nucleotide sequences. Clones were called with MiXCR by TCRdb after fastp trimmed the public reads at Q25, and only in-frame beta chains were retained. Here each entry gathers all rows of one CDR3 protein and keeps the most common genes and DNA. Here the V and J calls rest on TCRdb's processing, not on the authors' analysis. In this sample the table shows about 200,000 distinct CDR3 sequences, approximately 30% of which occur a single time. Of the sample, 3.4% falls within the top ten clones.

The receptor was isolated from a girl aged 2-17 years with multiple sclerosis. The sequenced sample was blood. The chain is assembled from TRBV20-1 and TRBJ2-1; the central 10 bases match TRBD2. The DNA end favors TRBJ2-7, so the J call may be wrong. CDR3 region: CSASVASGRRYNEQYF. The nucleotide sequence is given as TGCAGTGCTAGCGTGGCTAGCGGGAGACGCTACAATGAGCAGTACTTC.